The 7 T cell receptor beta chains given below trace back to one sample, sequenced in a study of T cells after yellow fever vaccination. A single record per CDR3 protein comes from TCRdb applying MiXCR to the 5' RACE reads. Counted here are a few hundred thousand distinct CDR3 sequences, approximately 10% occurring once; the ten biggest clones make up more than 15%. The material was PBMCs, obtained on the day of the first yellow fever vaccination. The receptor set was obtained from a man between 18 and 35 years old who received the YFV17D yellow fever vaccine.

This clonotype was seen more than once but under ten times. V gene TRBV7-8 combines with J gene TRBJ1-5, with D tentatively TRBD1 (6 bases). Per the germline V gene, CDR1 is SGHVS and CDR2 is FQNEAQ. Trimming pared 2 bases from V and 5 bases from J, leaving 7 bases between. This CDR3 comprises 13 residues. Here the CDR3 DNA reads TGTGCCAGCAGCTTAACAGGGTATCAGCCCCAGCATTTT. Amino acids: CASSLTGYQPQHF.

The rearrangement uses TRBV7-6 and TRBJ1-4; a possible D gene is TRBD1 (5 bases). CDR3 size: 15 residues. Germline lookup yields CDR1 SGHVS and CDR2 FNYEAQ. V was cut by 7 bases and J by 8 bases, with 20 bases left in between. CDR3 region: CASTLTERAGEKLFF. The DNA of the CDR3 is TGTGCCAGCACCCTCACCGAGAGGGCAGGGGAAAAACTGTTTTTT.

The chain uses TRBV12-3 or TRBV12-4 and TRBJ2-3; 8 bases agree with TRBD1. This CDR3 has 15 residues. Unmatched junction bases numbered 3, after V lost 3 bases and J lost 1 base. This CDR3 is CASSLWGQGTDTQYF. CDR3 in DNA: TGTGCCAGCAGTTTGTGGGGACAGGGCACAGATACGCAGTATTTT.

This clonotype was recorded a few times. V gene TRBV5-5 combines with J gene TRBJ1-1; D ambiguous. CDR3 length: 16 residues. The ends were cut back, 0 bases at V and 6 bases at J, with 18 bases in the middle. In germline, CDR1 is SGHKS, CDR2 YYEKEE (reference sequence). The CDR3, as DNA: TGTGCCAGCAGCTTGGTCGGGCGGTTCAGCGATGCTGAAGCTTTCTTT. Its protein product is CASSLVGRFSDAEAFF.

This clonotype was observed a few times. This chain links TRBV20-1 with TRBJ2-1; the D gene is possibly TRBD2 (7 bases). Per germline, CDR1 DFQATT and CDR2 SNEGSKA (reference sequence). V was clipped by 1 base and J by 1 base, with 17 bases between them. The CDR3 length is 17 residues. The CDR3 nucleotides are TGCAGTGCTAGAGGCGCGGGGGCTCAAATATCCTACAATGAGCAGTTCTTC. It is translated as CSARGAGAQISYNEQFF.

This clonotype came up a few times. V gene TRBV11-2 combines with J gene TRBJ2-1, with 9 bases matching TRBD1. The germline V gene encodes CDR1 SGHAT and CDR2 FQNNGV. V lost 3 bases, J lost 7 bases, and 7 bases stayed unmatched. The CDR3 has 15 amino acids. CDR3: CASSFSGTGTNEQFF. The CDR3 DNA follows: TGTGCCAGCAGCTTCAGTGGGACAGGGACGAATGAGCAGTTCTTC.

CDR3 amino acids: CATSDPGANNEQFF. CDR3 DNA: TGTGCCACCAGTGATCCAGGGGCTAACAATGAGCAGTTCTTC. The chain combines TRBV24-1 with TRBJ2-1; D might be TRBD1 (6 bases). V was shortened by 3 bases and J by 5 bases, with 10 bases between the two germline ends. CDR1 KGHDR and CDR2 SFDVKD come from the germline V gene. The CDR3 sequence is 14 residues long.